This TCR beta chain was identified in a study of blood T cell repertoires in COVID-19. The overall study: Nucleic acid was either cDNA or gDNA, and it came from T cells, B-cell-depleted T cells, or PBMCs.

Original data processing: Using reference gene primer amplification, nucleated cell counts were estimated. Sequencing used immunoSEQ multiplex PCR; TCRdb keeps in-frame clones, though not all of them. The DNA was the basis for D and trimming; V, J and clone size are from that table. The sample holds about 100,000 clones; more than 90% are singletons and the top ten take 4.5% to 6%. A remark on this clone: A read error may produce the germline difference seen at one junction end.

This CDR3 spans 13 amino acids. Sequencing was performed on peripheral blood. This receptor was obtained from a man aged 70 or older with acute or convalescent COVID-19. This chain joins TRBV12-3 or TRBV12-4 and TRBJ2-7; 11 bases line up with TRBD2. The CDR3 here is CASNFGLAGLYDF. The CDR3, as DNA: TGTGCCAGCAATTTCGGACTAGCGGGCCTTTACGACTTC.